The entry below describes one TCR beta chain. Antigen specificity is unknown. Treatment given: oral pan-JAK inhibitor, 5-10 mg twice daily. Researchers took lesional scalp punch biopsies and peripheral blood from people who were alopecia areata patients. The sample belongs to a study of CD8+ T cells in alopecia areata. cDNA prepared by RNA extraction and subsequent reverse transcription served as the template for sequencing. The table came from immunoSEQ multiplex PCR; TCRdb's copy has only in-frame clones and leaves some out. The table has some 200,000 clones, about three fifths seen once. Notes on the study in general: Scalp clonality, along with expanded CD8+ clones among the top 100, was significantly decreased by tofacitinib. Lesional scalp, notably in alopecia totalis/universalis, had clonality above that of normal scalp.

The material was CD4+ T cells sorted from blood, obtained at week 4, from a patient treated with tofacitinib. The receptor's source is a human donor with alopecia areata.

The CDR3 nucleotides are TGTGCCAGCAGAGGCAGGGCCAGCACAGATACGCAGTATTTT. It encodes CASRGRASTDTQYF. The chain uses TRBV2 and TRBJ2-3; D is possibly TRBD1 (5 bases). CDR1 is SNHLY, CDR2 FYNNEI, per germline. Deletions cut 6 bases from V and 0 bases from J, with 10 bases between. This CDR3 contains 14 residues.